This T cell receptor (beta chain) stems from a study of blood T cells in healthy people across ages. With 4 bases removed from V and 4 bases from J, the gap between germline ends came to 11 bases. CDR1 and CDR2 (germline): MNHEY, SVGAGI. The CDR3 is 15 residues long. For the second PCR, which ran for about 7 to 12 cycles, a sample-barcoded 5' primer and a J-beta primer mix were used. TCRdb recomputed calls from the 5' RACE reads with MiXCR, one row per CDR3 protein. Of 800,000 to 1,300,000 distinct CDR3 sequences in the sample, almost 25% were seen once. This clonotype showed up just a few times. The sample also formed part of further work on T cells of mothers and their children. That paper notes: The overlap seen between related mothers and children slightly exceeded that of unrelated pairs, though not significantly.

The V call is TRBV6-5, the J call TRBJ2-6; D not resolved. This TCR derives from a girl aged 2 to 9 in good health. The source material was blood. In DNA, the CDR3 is TGTGCCAGCAGTTCCGGCAAAATCGGGGCCAACGTCCTGACTTTC. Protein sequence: CASSSGKIGANVLTF.